This T cell receptor beta chain was obtained from a study of CD8+ T cells in alopecia areata. Study summary: Those treated were given oral tofacitinib at 5 to 10 mg twice daily. After 6 to 18 months of tofacitinib, follow-up continued 6 months off drug. Study-wide results and limits: Scalp sample sequencing also detects resident alphabeta T cells of normal skin.

The CDR3 has 15 amino acids. Trimming stripped 8 bases from V and 6 bases from J, with 20 bases between. In germline, CDR1 is SNHLY, CDR2 FYNNEI. Isolated RNA was reverse transcribed into cDNA used as the sequencing template. Only in-frame clones appear in the TCRdb table, and some are missing; sequencing was by immunoSEQ multiplex PCR. The repertoire holds roughly 250,000 clones, with 67% as singletons. Starting from PBMCs, sorting isolated CD4+ and CD8+ T cells. A word on this clone: Antigen specificity is unknown.

The chain is built from TRBV2 and TRBJ2-1, with D perhaps TRBD2 (6 bases). Specimen: CD4+ T cells sorted from blood, collected at week 0. This receptor was taken from a human donor with alopecia areata. The CDR3: CASLAGLGFGNEQFF. CDR3 DNA: TGTGCCAGCTTGGCGGGGTTAGGATTCGGCAATGAGCAGTTCTTC.